Below are 19 T cell receptor beta chains sequenced from a single sample in a study of PD-L1 blockade in urothelial cancer. Generated by immunoSEQ multiplex PCR, the TCRdb table keeps only in-frame clones and is missing some. The sample has some 80,000 clones, roughly 87% seen once. The sample consisted of PBMCs, taken around atezolizumab (anti-PD-L1) treatment. Receptors originate from an older woman with urothelial cancer.

The V gene is TRBV30, the J gene TRBJ2-5; TRBD1 is a possible D gene (5 bases). Between the trimmed V and J ends, which lost 4 bases and 5 bases, there was a span of 11 bases. This CDR3 has 12 amino acids. Germline V gene lookup returns CDR1 GTSNPN and CDR2 SVGIG (reference sequence). Here the CDR3 reads CAWTQGLETQYF. Here the CDR3 DNA reads TGTGCCTGGACCCAGGGTTTGGAGACCCAGTACTTC.

The chain is built from TRBV7-6 and TRBJ2-1; D gene ambiguous. The V gene's germline CDR1 is SGHVS and CDR2 FNYEAQ. This CDR3 has 14 residues. Trimming took 2 bases from V and 8 from J, leaving 13 bases between them. CDR3: CASSLLGSVDEQFF. As DNA, the CDR3 is TGTGCCAGCAGCTTACTTGGCAGCGTGGATGAGCAGTTCTTC.

V usage is TRBV18 and J usage is TRBJ2-1; 9 positions agree with TRBD2. This CDR3 has 16 residues. J lost 6 bases, V lost 2 bases, and 8 bases had no gene match. Germline CDR1 KGHSH, CDR2 LQKENI. The CDR3 sequence is CASSPTRLAEVNEQFF. Here the CDR3 DNA reads TGTGCCAGCTCACCAACCCGACTAGCGGAGGTCAATGAGCAGTTCTTC. Variable domain in full (rest from reference TRBV18 and TRBJ2-1): NAGVMQNPRHLVRRRGQEARLRCSPMKGHSHVYWYRQLPEEGLKFMVYLQKENIIDESGMPKERFSAEFPKEGPSILRIQQVVRGDSAAYFCASSPTRLAEVNEQFFGPGTRLTVL.

V gene TRBV2 combines with J gene TRBJ1-4, with D hard to call. Germline CDR1 reads SNHLY; CDR2 reads FYNNEI. V was clipped by 3 bases and J by 6 bases, with 20 bases between them. This CDR3 contains 17 residues. Written as DNA, the CDR3 is TGTGCCAGCAGTGATGATGGAAACGGAGGAATGTATGAAAAACTGTTTTTT. Translating it yields CASSDDGNGGMYEKLFF.

V is TRBV7-6 and J is TRBJ1-3; a possible D gene is TRBD1 (5 bases). Looked up from germline, CDR1 is SGHVS and CDR2 is FNYEAQ. The CDR3 totals 15 residues. With 2 bases removed from V and 4 bases from J, the gap between germline ends came to 12 bases. The CDR3 DNA is TGTGCCAGCAGCTTATCAGGGTTTAGCGGAAACACCATATATTTT. Residues: CASSLSGFSGNTIYF.

The rearrangement uses TRBV30 and TRBJ2-1; 9 nucleotides align to TRBD2. The CDR3 sequence is 14 residues long. Germline V gene data show CDR1 as GTSNPN and CDR2 as SVGIG (reference sequence). J gave up 6 bases and V 4 bases, and 7 bases lay outside the gene matches. The CDR3 protein is CAWTPGLALNEQFF. In DNA form, the CDR3 reads TGTGCCTGGACTCCGGGACTAGCTCTCAATGAGCAGTTCTTC. The full variable domain, its missing parts supplied by reference TRBV30 and TRBJ2-1, is SQTIHQWPATLVQPVGSPLSLECTVEGTSNPNLYWYRQAAGRGLQLLFYSVGIGQISSEVPQNLSASRPQDRQFILSSKKLLLSDSGFYLCAWTPGLALNEQFFGPGTRLTVL.

The CDR3 is CAWSGGGEKLFF. In DNA, the CDR3 is TGTGCCTGGAGCGGGGGAGGGGAAAAACTGTTTTTT. The genes are TRBV30 and TRBJ1-4, with D perhaps TRBD1 (5 bases). The germline V gene has CDR1 GTSNPN and CDR2 SVGIG (reference sequence). V dropped 3 bases and J dropped 8 bases, with 10 bases sitting between them. This CDR3 comprises 12 residues.

The V call is TRBV19, the J call TRBJ1-2, with D perhaps matching TRBD1 (6 bases). Germline CDR1 LNHDA, CDR2 SQIVND (reference sequence). The V end was cut by 3 bases, the J end by 8 bases, with 13 bases between. The CDR3 contains 13 residues. The CDR3 region has the DNA TGTGCCAGTAGTATTTGGGGGCTCGGCGGCTACACCTTC. The encoded protein is CASSIWGLGGYTF.

This clone was picked up a small number of times. The chain couples TRBV10-3 to TRBJ2-1; TRBD1 might be the D (6 bases). The germline CDR1 and CDR2 sequences are ENHRY and SYGVKD. Deletions cut 8 bases from V and 7 bases from J, with 27 bases between. This CDR3 is built from 17 residues. The CDR3 DNA sequence: TGTGCCATCTCAGTGGGTGGCAGGGGTGGGACGGGGAATGAGCAGTTCTTC. Translation gives CAISVGGRGGTGNEQFF.

The chain recombines TRBV5-4 with TRBJ2-5; D remains ambiguous. Germline CDR1 is SGHNT and CDR2 is YYREEE (reference sequence). This CDR3 contains 15 residues. Trimming stripped 1 base from V and 2 bases from J, with 12 bases between. The CDR3 reads CASSLSGRNQETQYF. The CDR3 coding sequence is TGTGCCAGCAGCTTGTCGGGTAGGAATCAAGAGACCCAGTACTTC. The whole variable domain, filled in from reference TRBV5-4 and TRBJ2-5, reads ETGVTQSPTHLIKTRGQQVTLRCSSQSGHNTVSWYQQALGQGPQFIFQYYREEENGRGNFPPRFSGLQFPNYSSELNVNALELDDSALYLCASSLSGRNQETQYFGPGTRLLVL.

The CDR3 region has the DNA TGTGCCAGCAGCGCCCAGACAGGAAAGAACACCGGGGAGCTGTTTTTT. Translated: CASSAQTGKNTGELFF. The chain recombines TRBV9 with TRBJ2-2, with D possibly matching TRBD1 (6 bases). Germline V gene lookup returns CDR1 SGDLS and CDR2 YYNGEE. The CDR3 is 16 amino acids. Trimming stripped 3 bases from V and 1 base from J, with 13 bases between.

V gene TRBV28 combines with J gene TRBJ1-5, with 7 bases matching TRBD1. Germline V gene data show CDR1 as MDHEN and CDR2 as SYDVKM. The J segment lost 1 base and the V segment lost 6 bases, leaving 6 bases of the junction unmatched. The CDR3 contains 15 residues. CDR3 coding DNA: TGTGCCAGCAGCCAAGACAGGGCGAGCAATCAGCCCCAGCATTTT. The encoded protein is CASSQDRASNQPQHF.

This chain links TRBV7-9 with TRBJ1-1, with D unresolved. Germline V gives CDR1 SEHNR, CDR2 FQNEAQ (reference sequence). This CDR3 has 16 amino acids. The V and J ends lost 5 bases and 0 bases respectively, with 16 bases between them. The CDR3 sequence: CASSPAGGPMNTEAFF. The CDR3 DNA is TGTGCCAGCAGCCCCGCCGGAGGACCGATGAACACTGAAGCTTTCTTT.

The chain combines TRBV5-4 with TRBJ1-2, with TRBD1 as a possible D gene (5 bases). The CDR3 contains 13 residues. In germline, CDR1 is SGHNT, CDR2 YYREEE (reference sequence). V was trimmed by 4 bases and J by 8 bases, leaving 15 bases between them. CDR3 loop: CASSIAGRAGYTF. The CDR3 DNA sequence: TGTGCCAGCAGCATCGCAGGGCGAGCGGGCTACACCTTC. Looking up the rest from reference TRBV5-4 and TRBJ1-2 gives the full variable domain: ETGVTQSPTHLIKTRGQQVTLRCSSQSGHNTVSWYQQALGQGPQFIFQYYREEENGRGNFPPRFSGLQFPNYSSELNVNALELDDSALYLCASSIAGRAGYTFGSGTRLTVV.

V and J are TRBV5-1 and TRBJ2-7, with 12 bases matching TRBD2. J was trimmed by 3 bases and V by 5 bases; bases with no gene match: 6. CDR3 length equals 15 residues. CDR1 SGHRS and CDR2 YFSETQ come from the germline V gene. CDR3 sequence (DNA): TGCGCCAGCAGGGGGACTAGCGGGTATCTCTACGAGCAGTACTTC. Protein sequence: CASRGTSGYLYEQYF.

The V and J genes are TRBV11-2 and TRBJ2-1, with 8 bases fitting TRBD1. Germline CDR1 and CDR2: SGHAT and FQNNGV. Trimming removed 5 bases from V and 4 bases from J; junction bases left unmatched: 10. The CDR3 is made up of 16 amino acids. The CDR3 DNA sequence: TGTGCCAGCAGCGCCTTGTCGGGACAGGAGTACAATGAGCAGTTCTTC. This gives the protein CASSALSGQEYNEQFF.

This chain's CDR3 is CASNGPFLYEQYF. CDR3 coding DNA: TGTGCCAGCAATGGGCCTTTTCTCTACGAGCAGTACTTC. This chain uses TRBV2 with TRBJ2-7; the D is unclear. Germline CDR1 and CDR2: SNHLY and FYNNEI. CDR3 size: 13 residues. Deletions cut 7 bases from V and 3 bases from J, with 13 bases between.

The chain employs TRBV19 and TRBJ2-3; maybe TRBD2 (6 bases). The germline V gene encodes CDR1 LNHDA and CDR2 SQIVND (reference sequence). With 3 bases removed from V and 0 bases from J, the gap between germline ends came to 16 bases. This CDR3 spans 17 amino acids. CDR3 nucleotide sequence: TGTGCCAGTAGTATCGGGTCCGGGGGATGGAGCACAGATACGCAGTATTTT. Translation: CASSIGSGGWSTDTQYF.

This clone has a single count. The chain is built from TRBV5-1 and TRBJ2-7; 11 nucleotides line up with TRBD1. V lost 3 bases and J lost 1; bases outside the gene matches: 3. The CDR3 is 15 amino acids. The germline V gene has CDR1 SGHRS and CDR2 YFSETQ. CDR3 DNA: TGCGCCAGCAGCTGGACAGGGGGCAGATCCTACGAGCAGTACTTC. It is translated as CASSWTGGRSYEQYF.